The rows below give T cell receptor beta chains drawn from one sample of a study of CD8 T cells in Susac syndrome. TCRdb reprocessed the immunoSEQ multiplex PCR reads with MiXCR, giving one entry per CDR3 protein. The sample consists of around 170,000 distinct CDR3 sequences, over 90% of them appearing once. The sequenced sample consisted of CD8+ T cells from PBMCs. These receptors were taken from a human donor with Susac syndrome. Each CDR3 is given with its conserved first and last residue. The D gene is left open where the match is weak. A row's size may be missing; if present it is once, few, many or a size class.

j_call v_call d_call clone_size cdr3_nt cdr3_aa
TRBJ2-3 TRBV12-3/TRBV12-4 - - TGTGCCAGCAGTTCGGTCCCTAGGGGGGCCTTCACAGATACGCAGTATTTT CASSSVPRGAFTDTQYF
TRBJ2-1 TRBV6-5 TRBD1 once TGTGCCAGCAGTTACGTCCAGGGGGCCTACAATGAGCAGTTCTTC CASSYVQGAYNEQFF
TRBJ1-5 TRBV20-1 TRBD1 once TGCAGTGCTAGGTCCCCGACAGGGGAGTGGCAGCCCCAGCATTTT CSARSPTGEWQPQHF
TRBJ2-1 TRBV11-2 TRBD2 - TGTGCCAGCAGCGTACTAGCGGGGGGGATCGATGAGCAGTTCTTC CASSVLAGGIDEQFF
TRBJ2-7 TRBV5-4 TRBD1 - TGTGCCAGCAGCTCCGGACAGGGGGCCGCCTACGAGCAGTACTTC CASSSGQGAAYEQYF
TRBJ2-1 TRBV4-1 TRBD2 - TGCGCCAGCAGCCCTTCTAGCGGGAGTAATGAGCAGTTCTTC CASSPSSGSNEQFF
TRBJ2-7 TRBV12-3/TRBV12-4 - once TGTGCCAGCAGTTTGCGGGTATCTTTCTACGAGCAGTACTTC CASSLRVSFYEQYF
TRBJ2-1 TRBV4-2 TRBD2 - TGTGCCAGCAGCCCACAAGCTTTGGGACTAGCGGGGGAGGATGAGCAGTTCTTC CASSPQALGLAGEDEQFF
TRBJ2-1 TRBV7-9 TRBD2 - TGTGCCAGCAGCTTACTATTCCCGGGACTAGCGTCGGATGAGCAGTTCTTC CASSLLFPGLASDEQFF
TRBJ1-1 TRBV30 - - TGTGCCTGGAGTGTTATTAGAAGGGCTGAAGCTTTCTTT CAWSVIRRAEAFF
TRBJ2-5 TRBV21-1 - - TGTGCCAGCAGCAAAGCGCAAGGAGAGACCCAGTACTTC CASSKAQGETQYF
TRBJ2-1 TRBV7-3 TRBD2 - TGTGCCAGCAGCCCAAACGGCGGGGGGGCCAATGAGCAGTTCTTC CASSPNGGGANEQFF
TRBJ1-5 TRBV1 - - TGCACCAGCAGCCAAAGGCCCCGACAGACTTATAGCAATCAGCCCCAGCATTTT CTSSQRPRQTYSNQPQHF
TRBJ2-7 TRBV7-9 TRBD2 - TGTGCCAGCAGCTTACTCCGAATAGCGGGAGGGCCCGACGAGCAGTACTTC CASSLLRIAGGPDEQYF
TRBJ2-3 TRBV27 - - TGTGCCAGCAGTTTAGTAGCCGCAGATACGCAGTATTTT CASSLVAADTQYF
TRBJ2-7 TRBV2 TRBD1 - TGTGCCAGCAGGACCGGGACAGGAAGGGAGCAGTACTTC CASRTGTGREQYF
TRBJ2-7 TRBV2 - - TGTGCCAGCAAGATGAGGGGGTTAACCTACGAGCAGTACTTC CASKMRGLTYEQYF
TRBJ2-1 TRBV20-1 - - TGCAGTGCTACCCCGAGCTCCTACAATGAGCAGTTCTTC CSATPSSYNEQFF
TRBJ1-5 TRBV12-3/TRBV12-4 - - TGTGCCAGCAGTTTAGGGGGGGCGCTGGGTCAGCCCCAGCATTTT CASSLGGALGQPQHF
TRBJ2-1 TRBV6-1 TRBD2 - TGTGCCAGCAGTGAAAGCCTAGCGGGGGGGCGAAGCTCCTACAATGAGCAGTTCTTC CASSESLAGGRSSYNEQFF
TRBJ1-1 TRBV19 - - TGTGCCAGTAGTATAGCGGCCCGAACTGAAGCTTTCTTT CASSIAARTEAFF
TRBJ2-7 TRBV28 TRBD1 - TGTGCCAGCAACGCCGGAACAGGGGACTACGAGCAGTACTTC CASNAGTGDYEQYF
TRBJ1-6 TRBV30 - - TGTGCCTGGAGTCGGGACAAATCACCCCTCCACTTT CAWSRDKSPLHF
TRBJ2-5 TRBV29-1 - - TGCAGCGTTGAAGGCGACGAAGAGACCCAGTACTTC CSVEGDEETQYF
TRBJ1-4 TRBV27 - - TGTGCCAGCAGTTTACAAGGACATGAAAAACTGTTTTTT CASSLQGHEKLFF
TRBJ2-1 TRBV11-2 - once TGTGCCAGCAGCTTGACAGGATTCGGGTATGAGCAGTTCTTC CASSLTGFGYEQFF
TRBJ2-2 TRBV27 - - TGTGCCAGCAGTTTAGCTGTGGGCACCGGGGAGCTGTTTTTT CASSLAVGTGELFF
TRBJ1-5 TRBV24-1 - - TGTGCCACCGCTGACAGTTATAGCAATCAGCCCCAGCATTTT CATADSYSNQPQHF
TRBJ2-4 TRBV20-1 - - TGCAGCCTACTAACGGGCTACGAAAACATTCAGTACTTC CSLLTGYENIQYF
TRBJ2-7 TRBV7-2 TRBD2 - TGTGCCAGCAGCTTTGCGGGAGTGATCTACGAGCAGTACTTC CASSFAGVIYEQYF
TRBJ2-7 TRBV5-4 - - TGTGCCAGCAGCCCCAGCGTGGAGGCCTCCTACGAGCAGTACTTC CASSPSVEASYEQYF
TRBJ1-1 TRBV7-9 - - TGTGCCAGCAGCCCCCCGATGGGAAGGGGACCGAACACTGAAGCTTTCTTT CASSPPMGRGPNTEAFF
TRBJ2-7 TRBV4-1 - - TGCGCCAGCAGCCAACTTGGTTCTCCCTACGAGCAGTACTTC CASSQLGSPYEQYF
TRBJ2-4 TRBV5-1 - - TGCGCCAGCAGCTTTGGACCCGACAGGCCCCTAGCCAAAAACATTCAGTACTTC CASSFGPDRPLAKNIQYF
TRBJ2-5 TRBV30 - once TGTGCCTGGAGTGTACCGCCGGCCGGGGGTCAAGAGACCCAGTACTTC CAWSVPPAGGQETQYF
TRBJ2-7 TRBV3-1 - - TGTGCCAGCAGCCCGGGACACTACGAGCAGTACTTC CASSPGHYEQYF
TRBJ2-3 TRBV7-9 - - TGTGCCAGCAGCACACAAGACCCGTACGGGGATACGCAGTATTTT CASSTQDPYGDTQYF
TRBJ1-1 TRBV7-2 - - TGTGCCAGCAGCTTCGATCGTCGGGCTGAAGCTTTCTTT CASSFDRRAEAFF
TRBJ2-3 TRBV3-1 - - TGTGCCAGCAGCCGAGGGGCGGTGGGGGATACGCAGTATTTT CASSRGAVGDTQYF
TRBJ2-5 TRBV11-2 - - TGTGCCAGCAGCTTAGATTACGGGGGGCCGGAGACCCAGTACTTC CASSLDYGGPETQYF
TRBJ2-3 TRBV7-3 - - TGTGCCAGCAGCTTAAACCCCTGGGGGAACAGCACAGATACGCAGTATTTT CASSLNPWGNSTDTQYF
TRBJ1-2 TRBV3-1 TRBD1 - TGTGCCAGCAGCCCCCGGGACAGGGTTTATGGCTACACCTTC CASSPRDRVYGYTF
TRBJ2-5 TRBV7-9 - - TGTGCCAGCAGCCTCAGACTAGAAGAGACCCAGTACTTC CASSLRLEETQYF
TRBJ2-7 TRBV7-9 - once TGTGCCAGCAGCTTAGCGTTCGGGGGCGACGAGCAGTACTTC CASSLAFGGDEQYF
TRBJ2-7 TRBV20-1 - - TGCAGTGCCACTAGCCGGAGCTCCTACGAGCAGTACTTC CSATSRSSYEQYF
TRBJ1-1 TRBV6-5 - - TGTGCCAGCAGTTACGGGGCGGATGAAGCTTTCTTT CASSYGADEAFF
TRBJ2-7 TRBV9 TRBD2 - TGTGCCAGCAGCCCCACTAGCGGCCCTAAATTCTACGAGCAGTACTTC CASSPTSGPKFYEQYF
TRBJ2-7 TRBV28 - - TGTGCCAGCAGGCGGACGGACGAGCAGTACTTC CASRRTDEQYF
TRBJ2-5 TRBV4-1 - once TGCGCCAGCAGCCAAGATCCCCGAAGGGTCCAAGAGACCCAGTACTTC CASSQDPRRVQETQYF